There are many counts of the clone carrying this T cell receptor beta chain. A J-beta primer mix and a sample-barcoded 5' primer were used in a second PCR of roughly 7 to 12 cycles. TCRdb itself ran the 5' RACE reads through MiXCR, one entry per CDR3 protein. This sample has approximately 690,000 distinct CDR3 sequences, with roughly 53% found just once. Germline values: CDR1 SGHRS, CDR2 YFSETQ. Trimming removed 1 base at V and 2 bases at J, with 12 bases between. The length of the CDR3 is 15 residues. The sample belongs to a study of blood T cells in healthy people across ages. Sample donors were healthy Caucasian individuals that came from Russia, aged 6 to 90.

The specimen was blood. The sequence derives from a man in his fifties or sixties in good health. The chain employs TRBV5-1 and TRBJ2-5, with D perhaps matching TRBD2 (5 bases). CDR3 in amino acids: CASSLTTPGQETQYF. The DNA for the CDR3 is TGCGCCAGCAGCTTGACAACCCCGGGGCAAGAGACCCAGTACTTC.